This TCR beta chain is drawn from a study of vaccination and CD4 T cells after COVID-19. This clonotype is labeled as medium-sized. Its antigen is still unknown. In germline, CDR1 is SGHTA, CDR2 FQGNSA. Trimming stripped 3 bases from V and 9 bases from J, with 15 bases between. The CDR3 runs 15 residues. Treatment reported: roughly ten-day PBMC culture with coronavirus spike peptide pools or control peptides (ViraFEST assay). The Oncomine TCR Beta short-read assay was what sequenced the DNA obtained from cultured CD4+ T cells. MiXCR was run by TCRdb on the PCR reads, yielding one entry per CDR3 protein. This sample has around 8,500 distinct CDR3 sequences, with roughly 18% found just once.

The chain recombines TRBV7-2 with TRBJ1-6, with D perhaps TRBD1 (5 bases). This TCR came from a human donor who had recovered from COVID-19. This specimen was CD4+ T cells from blood, cultured in vitro, taken after SARS-CoV-2 vaccination. The CDR3 nucleotides are TGTGCCAGCAGCTTGCAGGGAAGTATTAGTTCACCCCTCCACTTT. Its protein is CASSLQGSISSPLHF. Based on the CDR3 plus reference TRBV7-2 and TRBJ1-6, the full variable domain is GAGVSQSPSNKVTEKGKDVELRCDPISGHTALYWYRQSLGQGLEFLIYFQGNSAPDKSGLPSDRFSAERTGGSVSTLTIQRTQQEDSAVYLCASSLQGSISSPLHFGNGTRLTVT.